A single sample gave rise to the 10 T cell receptor beta chains below, sequenced in a study of response to subunit inactivated influenza vaccine. Each CDR3 protein is one row after TCRdb ran MiXCR on the RT-PCR reads. The data contain 500,000 to 600,000 distinct CDR3 sequences, 7.6% of them singletons. This sample comprised PBMCs from blood, obtained about 23 months after vaccination. Receptors were obtained from a man in his fifties or sixties who received an inactivated influenza vaccine.

This clonotype was detected ten times or more. The chain recombines TRBV6-1 with TRBJ2-5; D uncertain. The CDR3 is 15 residues long. The V gene lost 5 bases and the J gene lost 1 base, with 14 bases spanning the gap. CDR1 is MNHNS, CDR2 SASEGT, per germline. The CDR3 region has the DNA TGTGCCAGCAGTAAAGGGATACAGAGCCAAGAGACCCAGTACTTC. This sequence encodes CASSKGIQSQETQYF.

CDR3 DNA: TGCGCCAGCAGCTTAAACTTAGCTCCCAACGAGCAGTACTTC. Its translation is CASSLNLAPNEQYF. The chain carries TRBV5-1 and TRBJ2-7; no clear D. This CDR3 comprises 14 residues. Trimming pared 2 bases from V and 5 bases from J, leaving 14 bases between. Per the germline V gene, CDR1 is SGHRS and CDR2 is YFSETQ.

This clonotype appeared a few times. This chain joins TRBV7-2 and TRBJ1-2; D might be TRBD1 (5 bases). The CDR3 length is 13 residues. The V end lost 5 bases, the J end lost 2 bases, and 9 bases lay between the germline ends. Per germline, CDR1 SGHTA and CDR2 FQGNSA. CDR3 sequence: CASSTDRNYGYTF. CDR3 bases: TGTGCCAGCAGCACCGACAGAAACTATGGCTACACCTTC. The full variable domain, rest sourced from reference TRBV7-2 and TRBJ1-2, is GAGVSQSPSNKVTEKGKDVELRCDPISGHTALYWYRQSLGQGLEFLIYFQGNSAPDKSGLPSDRFSAERTGGSVSTLTIQRTQQEDSAVYLCASSTDRNYGYTFGSGTRLTVV.

Ten or more counts support this clonotype. The gene calls are TRBV20-1 and TRBJ2-1; no reliable D call. The CDR3 spans 18 residues. Trimming removed 2 bases from V and 2 bases from J, with 22 bases in between. Germline V CDR1 and CDR2: DFQATT, SNEGSKA (reference sequence). The CDR3 sequence: CSARYFRQIGPTYNEQFF. The CDR3 coding sequence is TGCAGTGCTAGATATTTCCGGCAGATAGGACCAACCTACAATGAGCAGTTCTTC.

This clonotype was counted many times. The V gene is TRBV6-1, the J gene TRBJ2-7; 10 nucleotides match TRBD2. CDR1 is MNHNS and CDR2 is SASEGT in the germline V gene. Trimming removed 5 bases from V and 7 bases from J; junction bases left unmatched: 5. The CDR3 consists of 13 residues. In DNA form, the CDR3 reads TGTGCCAGCAGTCCTAGCGGGAGACTTGAGCAGTACTTC. Translated, it gives CASSPSGRLEQYF.

This clonotype was detected many times. The chain uses TRBV20-1 and TRBJ1-1; tentatively, D is TRBD1 (6 bases). The CDR3 extends over 12 amino acids. The germline CDR1 and CDR2 sequences are DFQATT and SNEGSKA (reference sequence). CDR3 DNA: TGCGTAAGGGACATCTCGAACACTGAAGCTTTCTTT. Translating it yields CVRDISNTEAFF.

The J gene is TRBJ2-5, the V gene TRBV25-1; TRBD2 is a possible D gene (6 bases). Trimming pared 3 bases from V and 5 bases from J, leaving 16 bases between. The germline gives CDR1 MGHDK, CDR2 SYGVNS. The CDR3 loop spans 15 amino acids. CDR3 nucleotide sequence: TGTGCCAGCAGTGATTCCCGGGAGTTTCAGGAGACCCAGTACTTC. Translated, it gives CASSDSREFQETQYF.

This clonotype has ten or more counts. This chain joins TRBV11-1 and TRBJ2-5; 11 positions agree with TRBD2. Germline V gene sequence: CDR1 SGHAT, CDR2 FQDESV (reference sequence). The CDR3 contains 16 residues. V shed 2 bases, J shed 1 base, and the junction held 3 bases outside the gene matches. The CDR3 nucleotides read TGTGCCAGCAGCTTAAGACTAGCGGGATTCCAAGAGACCCAGTACTTC. Protein product: CASSLRLAGFQETQYF.

CDR3 protein: CASSQASGSSYEQYF. The CDR3 DNA follows: TGCGCCAGCAGCCAAGCGAGCGGGAGCTCCTACGAGCAGTACTTC. The gene calls are TRBV4-3 and TRBJ2-7; TRBD2 agrees at 8 bases. Germline-derived CDR1 and CDR2 are LGHNA and YSLEER. V lost 1 base to trimming and J lost 0 bases; unmatched junction nucleotides: 2. The CDR3 is 15 amino acids.

This clonotype was seen many times. This chain uses TRBV20-1 with TRBJ2-7; 9 bases align to TRBD2. The germline CDR1 and CDR2 sequences are DFQATT and SNEGSKA (reference sequence). This CDR3 is built from 15 residues. J was trimmed by 5 bases and V by 0 bases; bases with no gene match: 8. This CDR3 reads CSARDPREGLNEQYF. Written as DNA, the CDR3 is TGCAGTGCTAGAGATCCGCGGGAGGGCCTCAACGAGCAGTACTTC.